The 19 T cell receptor beta chains presented below share a single source sample, sequenced in a study of OX40 agonist ivuxolimab in advanced cancers. Library generation was performed with the immunoSEQ multiplex PCR assay. TCRdb re-hosts the immuneACCESS table, in-frame sequences only. Its copies lack some clones; in the studies checked, an unresolved V gene accounts for under half of them, and the cause for the rest is not known. The sample has about 77,000 clones on record, more than 90% of them singletons. The ten largest clones add up to roughly 5% of the sample. The material was CD4+ or CD8+ T cells sorted from blood, obtained in a trial of the OX40 agonist ivuxolimab. Source of these receptors: an adult with an advanced solid tumor such as melanoma, head and neck, liver or kidney cancer.

The chain combines TRBV6-6 with TRBJ1-4; D not resolved. V was pared by 6 bases and J by 6 bases, with 8 bases between. CDR1 MNHNY and CDR2 SVGAGI come from the germline V gene (reference sequence). The CDR3 consists of 12 residues. The CDR3 bases are TGTGCCAGCAGGTCTAGCGATGAAAAACTGTTTTTT. The encoded protein is CASRSSDEKLFF.

The chain uses TRBV2 and TRBJ2-1, with TRBD2 identical over 8 bases. The CDR3 has 16 residues. Germline CDR1 is SNHLY and CDR2 is FYNNEI. Losses at the gene ends were 5 bases for V and 4 bases for J; bases not matched to a gene: 10. Here the CDR3 DNA reads TGTGCCAGCAGTCCCTCCGGGACTAGAGTTTACAATGAGCAGTTCTTC. Its translation: CASSPSGTRVYNEQFF. Complete variable domain (other parts from reference TRBV2 and TRBJ2-1): EPEVTQTPSHQVTQMGQEVILRCVPISNHLYFYWYRQILGQKVEFLVSFYNNEISEKSEIFDDQFSVERPDGSNFTLKIRSTKLEDSAMYFCASSPSGTRVYNEQFFGPGTRLTVL.

The V and J genes are TRBV9 and TRBJ1-1; the D gene is possibly TRBD1 (6 bases). The CDR3 sequence is 14 residues long. V dropped 0 bases and J dropped 8 bases, with 14 bases sitting between them. Germline values: CDR1 SGDLS, CDR2 YYNGEE. CDR3 coding DNA: TGTGCCAGCAGCGTAGTCCCGGGGGCGCAGGAAGCTTTCTTT. Its protein product is CASSVVPGAQEAFF.

The rearrangement uses TRBV2 and TRBJ2-3; the D gene is possibly TRBD2 (6 bases). CDR1 and CDR2 (germline): SNHLY, FYNNEI. The ends were cut back, 9 bases at V and 4 bases at J, with 17 bases in the middle. The CDR3 runs 14 residues. CDR3: CASTSLLSSDTQYF. The CDR3, as DNA: TGTGCCAGTACTAGCTTGCTGTCCTCAGATACGCAGTATTTT.

This sequence joins TRBV5-1 and TRBJ2-7; D is unclear. The CDR3 contains 13 residues. Germline CDR1 is SGHRS and CDR2 is YFSETQ. Between the trimmed V and J ends, which lost 0 bases and 6 bases, there was a span of 10 bases. CDR3 sequence: CASSLAARSEQYF. CDR3 DNA: TGCGCCAGCAGCTTGGCGGCCAGGAGCGAGCAGTACTTC.

The chain carries TRBV5-1 and TRBJ2-7; TRBD2 might be the D (5 bases). The germline gives CDR1 SGHRS, CDR2 YFSETQ. This CDR3 is built from 15 residues. The ends were cut back, 6 bases at V and 6 bases at J, with 22 bases in the middle. CDR3 residues: CASTRGEGGRGEQYF. Written as DNA, the CDR3 is TGCGCCAGCACCCGAGGAGAGGGCGGTCGAGGCGAGCAGTACTTC.

V gene TRBV30 combines with J gene TRBJ1-3; D gene uncertain. CDR1 is GTSNPN and CDR2 is SVGIG in the germline V gene (reference sequence). The V end lost 0 bases, the J end lost 7 bases, and 4 bases lay between the germline ends. The CDR3 spans 11 residues. The CDR3 bases are TGTGCCTGGAGTGTTGGGAACACCATATATTTT. Its protein product is CAWSVGNTIYF.

This clone was seen more than once but under ten times. The chain employs TRBV4-3 and TRBJ1-4; D gene ambiguous. Trimming shortened V by 1 base and J by 0 bases, and 9 bases separated the two germline ends. This CDR3 contains 16 residues. Germline assignment: CDR1 LGHNA and CDR2 YSLEER. Here the CDR3 reads CASSQAAAATNEKLFF. The DNA for the CDR3 is TGCGCCAGCAGCCAAGCTGCAGCAGCAACTAATGAAAAACTGTTTTTT.

This clone was recorded once. The chain uses TRBV6-5 and TRBJ1-1; perhaps TRBD1 as D (6 bases). Trimming shortened V by 7 bases and J by 0 bases, and 12 bases separated the two germline ends. The CDR3 runs 14 residues. The germline CDR1 and CDR2 sequences are MNHEY and SVGAGI. CDR3 sequence: CASTPTGMNTEAFF. In DNA form, the CDR3 reads TGTGCCAGCACCCCTACAGGGATGAACACTGAAGCTTTCTTT.

V usage is TRBV7-9 and J usage is TRBJ2-1; D gene unclear. V lost 5 bases, J lost 0 bases, and 14 bases lay in between. The CDR3 is made up of 16 amino acids. CDR1 and CDR2 (germline): SEHNR, FQNEAQ (reference sequence). This CDR3 is CASSLDLWSSYNEQFF. DNA for the CDR3: TGTGCCAGCAGCCTGGACCTGTGGAGCTCCTACAATGAGCAGTTCTTC.

Of note for this clone: Other DNA sequences in the same sample also yield this CDR3. The chain uses TRBV5-1 and TRBJ2-3; D possibly uses TRBD1 or TRBD2 (6 bases each). Trimming cost V 2 bases and J 3 bases, with 10 bases left between them. The germline gives CDR1 SGHRS, CDR2 YFSETQ. The CDR3 totals 14 residues. In DNA form, the CDR3 reads TGCGCCAGCAGCTTCCAAGGGGGGACAGATACGCAGTATTTT. It yields the protein CASSFQGGTDTQYF.

The chain is built from TRBV5-1 and TRBJ2-5; no firm D call. V was trimmed by 0 bases and J by 2 bases, leaving 8 bases between them. The germline V gene encodes CDR1 SGHRS and CDR2 YFSETQ. The CDR3 spans 14 residues. CDR3 loop: CASSLVVGQETQYF. CDR3 DNA: TGCGCCAGCAGCTTGGTAGTGGGACAAGAGACCCAGTACTTC.

The chain carries TRBV15 and TRBJ2-5; D may be TRBD1 (6 bases). Germline assignment: CDR1 LNHNV and CDR2 YYDKDF (reference sequence). The CDR3 covers 16 residues. V shed 2 bases and J shed 1 base, with 14 bases lying between them. This CDR3 is CATSRPPNRVQETQYF. In nucleotides, the CDR3 is TGTGCCACCAGCAGACCCCCAAACAGGGTCCAAGAGACCCAGTACTTC.

The chain links TRBV27 to TRBJ2-2; D is possibly TRBD2 (5 bases). Trimming cost V 8 bases and J 2 bases, with 15 bases left between them. The V gene's germline CDR1 is MNHEY and CDR2 SMNVEV (reference sequence). The CDR3 extends over 15 amino acids. This CDR3 reads CASSERVSNTGELFF. CDR3 nucleotide sequence: TGTGCCAGCTCTGAGAGGGTTAGTAACACCGGGGAGCTGTTTTTT.

The gene calls are TRBV5-5 and TRBJ2-1, with 9 bases matching TRBD2. The trim removed 6 bases at V and 9 bases at J, leaving 7 bases unmatched. Germline-derived CDR1 and CDR2 are SGHKS and YYEKEE (reference sequence). This CDR3 has 13 amino acids. The CDR3 spells CASILAGVTEQFF. For the CDR3, the DNA is TGTGCCAGCATCTTAGCGGGAGTCACTGAGCAGTTCTTC.

The rearrangement uses TRBV18 and TRBJ2-7, with 9 bases identical to TRBD2. In germline, CDR1 is KGHSH, CDR2 LQKENI. The CDR3 is made up of 14 amino acids. The ends lost 3 bases at V and 8 bases at J; junction bases unmatched: 8. The DNA of the CDR3 is TGTGCCAGCTCACCGGGACTAGCCTATACGCAGCAGTACTTC. Amino acid sequence: CASSPGLAYTQQYF.

The chain combines TRBV7-9 with TRBJ2-1; D not certain. V was shortened by 4 bases and J by 12 bases, with 4 bases between the two germline ends. Germline V gene sequence: CDR1 SEHNR, CDR2 FQNEAQ (reference sequence). The CDR3 is 9 amino acids. The CDR3 DNA reads as TGTGCCAGCAGCTCGGGGCAGTTCTTC. It is translated as CASSSGQFF. Drawing the rest from reference TRBV7-9 and TRBJ2-1, the complete variable domain is DTGVSQNPRHKITKRGQNVTFRCDPISEHNRLYWYRQTLGQGPEFLTYFQNEAQLEKSRLLSDRFSAERPKGSFSTLEIQRTEQGDSAMYLCASSSGQFFGPGTRLTVL.

The DNA of the CDR3 is TGTGCCAGCAGCTTCGACGGGAACTATGGCTACACCTTC. Translating it yields CASSFDGNYGYTF. The gene calls are TRBV5-4 and TRBJ1-2; D gene ambiguous. Trimming stripped 2 bases from V and 2 bases from J, with 7 bases between. In germline, CDR1 is SGHNT, CDR2 YYREEE (reference sequence). The length of the CDR3 is 13 residues. Drawing the rest from reference TRBV5-4 and TRBJ1-2, the complete variable domain is ETGVTQSPTHLIKTRGQQVTLRCSSQSGHNTVSWYQQALGQGPQFIFQYYREEENGRGNFPPRFSGLQFPNYSSELNVNALELDDSALYLCASSFDGNYGYTFGSGTRLTVV.

The rearrangement links TRBV9 to TRBJ1-4, with D uncertain. Trimming took off 0 bases at V and 4 bases at J, with 10 bases between the two ends. Germline CDR1 reads SGDLS; CDR2 reads YYNGEE. This CDR3 comprises 15 residues. This CDR3 reads CASSVEGRDNEKLFF. The DNA for the CDR3 is TGTGCCAGCAGCGTAGAGGGAAGGGATAATGAAAAACTGTTTTTT.